The rows below give T cell receptor beta chains drawn from one sample of a study of shared clonotypes between healthy human individuals. This table comes from immunoSEQ multiplex PCR, and its TCRdb copy is limited to in-frame clones, with some not included. The sample has about 450,000 clones; 70% to 80% are singletons. The sample was PBMCs. These TCRs come from a woman aged 40 to 50 in good health. Some clones in this sample may be carry-over from other donors' samples. Both conserved end residues are part of each CDR3. The order of the fields is D gene, V gene, J gene, clone size, CDR3 DNA, CDR3 protein. The D gene is left open where the match is weak. Only some rows state a clone size, as once, few, many or a class for expanded clones.

D: .
V: TRBV9
J: TRBJ1-2
size: few
DNA: TGTGCCAGCAGCTCCCCCGCCTGGGGAAACTATGGCTACACCTTC
CDR3: CASSSPAWGNYGYTF

D: .
V: TRBV7-2
J: TRBJ2-5
size: .
DNA: TGTGCCAGCAGCTTAGCGCTGTCAGCCCAAGAGACCCAGTACTTC
CDR3: CASSLALSAQETQYF

D: .
V: TRBV29-1
J: TRBJ2-7
size: few
DNA: TGCAGCGTGCGGACAGCCTTGTACGAGCAGTACTTC
CDR3: CSVRTALYEQYF

D: .
V: TRBV20-1
J: TRBJ1-1
size: .
DNA: TGCAGTGCTCTCGGACGAGAAGCTTTCTTT
CDR3: CSALGREAFF

D: .
V: TRBV9
J: TRBJ2-2
size: .
DNA: TGTGCCAGCGGGAGGCAGCCTACGAACACCGGGGAGCTGTTTTTT
CDR3: CASGRQPTNTGELFF

D: .
V: TRBV7-8
J: TRBJ1-5
size: .
DNA: TGTGCCAGCAGCTTACTCTCGGGGTTCCGTAGCAATCAGCCCCAGCATTTT
CDR3: CASSLLSGFRSNQPQHF

D: TRBD2
V: TRBV7-6
J: TRBJ2-7
size: .
DNA: TGTGCCAGCAGCTTAGGGGGGAGGGAGACCTACGAGCAGTACTTC
CDR3: CASSLGGRETYEQYF

D: TRBD1
V: TRBV7-8
J: TRBJ1-1
size: .
DNA: TGTGCCAGCAGCATATACACCGGGACAGGGGAGAACACTGAAGCTTTCTTT
CDR3: CASSIYTGTGENTEAFF

D: .
V: TRBV9
J: TRBJ1-5
size: .
DNA: TGTGCCAGCAGCGTAGGTTCTTCGGGGGACCAGCCCCAGCATTTT
CDR3: CASSVGSSGDQPQHF

D: .
V: TRBV19
J: TRBJ2-1
size: .
DNA: TGTGCCAGTAGTATATACGGGGGACTTTCCTACAATGAGCAGTTCTTC
CDR3: CASSIYGGLSYNEQFF

D: TRBD2
V: TRBV2
J: TRBJ2-2
size: .
DNA: TGTGCCAGCAGTGAATCTCGTCTAGCGGGAAAGACCGGGGAGCTGTTTTTT
CDR3: CASSESRLAGKTGELFF

D: TRBD2
V: TRBV18
J: TRBJ2-1
size: .
DNA: TGTGCCAGCTCCGCGGGACTAGCGGATTACAATGAGCAGTTCTTC
CDR3: CASSAGLADYNEQFF